This T cell receptor (beta chain) emerged from a study of Graves' ophthalmopathy and Graves' hyperthyroidism (dated by TCRdb to about 2018). With regard to the full study: Peripheral blood was collected at initial diagnosis, before any treatment. TCR beta repertoire signatures were used to distinguish Graves' ophthalmopathy from Graves' hyperthyroidism and to predict progression to ophthalmopathy. In total, 135 blood samples were TCR-sequenced: some 43 ophthalmopathy, roughly 80 hyperthyroidism and some 17 hyperthyroidism-to-ophthalmopathy patients. A discovery set of 95 to 100 patients (more than 40 ophthalmopathy, approximately 58 stable hyperthyroidism) was enrolled to explore V-J signatures distinguishing ophthalmopathy from hyperthyroidism. For independent validation, a separate cohort was made up of roughly 19 hyperthyroidism patients plus 17 patients who later progressed from hyperthyroidism to ophthalmopathy. In roughly 6 hyperthyroidism patients, T-cell repertoires of thyroid tissue and blood were compared. Once sampling was done, hyperthyroidism patients were given methimazole at a starting dose of 30 mg daily, while ophthalmopathy patients were given high-dose intravenous methylprednisolone.

Trimming leaves V shorter by 2 bases and J shorter by 3 bases, with the junction holding 8 bases beyond the gene matches. The germline V gene specifies MGHDK as CDR1 and SYGVNS as CDR2. The CDR3 numbers 16 residues from cysteine through phenylalanine. Only CDR3 DNA remains: 48 bases, in frame from the first base. For repertoire sequencing, TCR beta CDR3 regions were amplified from RNA transcripts. A first-round RT-PCR used HTBI primers with the Qiagen OneStep RT-PCR kit, followed by a second-round multiplex PCR, size selection and purification. Libraries were sequenced paired-end with 100 bp reads on an Illumina HiSeq2000. The study's processing was this. SOAPnuke was used for read processing, and reads with adapters, uncalled bases, a mean Phred below 15, or no exact constant-primer or identifier match were discarded. COPE v1.2.5 was used to merge the high-quality paired reads. Clonotypes were defined as unique nucleotide sequences and were aligned to IMGT TRB V, D and J references using MiTCR v1.1. The analysis was limited to V-J combinations with a frequency above 0.0001, which together covered approximately 99% of repertoires. A TCR clonal expansion and chaos score per V-J combination was defined as the ratio of F50 clonal expansion to chaos observed in the TCRdist matrix. Welch's t-statistics and random forest were used to narrow the features down to approximately twelve V-J combinations, which were then fed into a naive Bayes classifier. Thyroid-blood repertoire similarity was quantified with the Morisita-Horn index. TCRdb applied fastp at Q25 and MiXCR to the public reads, then kept only in-frame beta chains. Each record represents a unique CDR3 protein, reported with the most common genes and DNA among its rows. TCRdb's processing, not the authors', yielded these V and J calls. Counted in this sample were 650,000 to 900,000 distinct CDR3 sequences; about 44% of them appeared once. The ten largest make up 44% of the sample.

The investigation overall reported the following: No statistical method was used to predetermine the sample size, and group allocation was not hidden from the investigators. Most expanded thyroid clonotypes with a frequency above 0.001 also appeared in blood, which suggests that blood repertoires may reflect the immune response in the thyroid. In cross-validation, the 13-signature model distinguished ophthalmopathy from stable hyperthyroidism with less than 90% sensitivity and around 84% specificity, while in the test set the corresponding values were around 79% and 71%. In validation, the model predicted ophthalmopathy progression with about 70% sensitivity and 72% to 80% specificity; fewer than 15 predicted patients were CT-confirmed with GO in a median of about 7.1 months.

Ophthalmopathy patients had moderately to severely active disease, Clinical Activity Score of at least 3, NOSPECS grade of at least 4, and disease duration under 3 months. Patients were excluded if they had other autoimmune diseases, uncontrolled infections, pregnancy or lactation. Clinical symptoms, serum thyroxine, TRAb, thyroid ultrasound and orbital computed tomography formed the basis of the diagnosis. Using Ficoll-Paque density gradient centrifugation, PBMCs were isolated from 9.5 to 10 ml of fresh peripheral blood. Trizol reagent was used to extract the total RNA, and its quality was then checked on an Agilent 2100 Bioanalyzer. The sample holds many counts of this clonotype. Its antigen target is currently unknown. There are no base qualities to consult, and no much larger clone falls within one base.

Sequencing was carried out using peripheral blood. The V and J genes are TRBV25-1 and TRBJ1-1; 8 middle bases align to TRBD1. The TCR originated in an adult man with Graves' ophthalmopathy. The CDR3 region reads CASSEKQGAPHTEAFF. In nucleotides, the sequence is TGTGCCAGCAGTGAAAAGCAGGGGGCCCCGCACACTGAAGCTTTCTTT.